These 19 T cell receptor beta chains were all obtained from the same sample, sequenced in a study of blood T cell repertoires in COVID-19. The repertoire was sequenced with immunoSEQ multiplex PCR; TCRdb's copy has only in-frame clones and lacks some. Of 430,000 or so clones detected, 70% to 90% appear once; the ten largest clones hold approximately 1.5%. Sequencing used PBMCs or T cells enriched from blood (not recorded which). Receptors were obtained from a woman between 18 and 29 years old who had been exposed to COVID-19.

The gene calls are TRBV27 and TRBJ2-7; 11 bases line up with TRBD1. Looked up from germline, CDR1 is MNHEY and CDR2 is SMNVEV (reference sequence). V lost 6 bases and J lost 2; bases outside the gene matches: 6. CDR3 size: 15 residues. The CDR3, as DNA: TGTGCCAGCAGCCCCGGACAGGGGGCGACCTACGAGCAGTACTTC. Its translation is CASSPGQGATYEQYF.

V and J are TRBV2 and TRBJ2-3; the match to TRBD2 covers 11 bases. The ends lost 3 bases at V and 2 bases at J; junction bases unmatched: 7. The CDR3 runs to 17 residues. Germline V gene lookup returns CDR1 SNHLY and CDR2 FYNNEI. The CDR3 DNA reads TGTGCCAGCAGTGACGATCGGACTAGCGGGTACACAGATACGCAGTATTTT. Amino acids: CASSDDRTSGYTDTQYF.

This rearrangement joins TRBV3-1 (or the pseudogene TRBV3-2) to TRBJ1-5; possible D gene TRBD1, 6 bases. V lost 4 bases and J lost 3, with 13 bases in between. The V gene's germline CDR1 is LGHDT and CDR2 YNNKEL (reference sequence). This CDR3 has 15 amino acids. CDR3 residues: CASSRDRSFNQPQHF. The DNA of the CDR3 is TGTGCCAGCAGCCGAGACAGGTCCTTCAATCAGCCCCAGCATTTT.

This sequence joins TRBV19 and TRBJ2-5, with 8 bases lining up with TRBD1. Trimming at V came to 4 bases and at J to 5 bases, leaving 6 bases not matched to a gene. The germline gives CDR1 LNHDA, CDR2 SQIVND (reference sequence). The CDR3 sequence is 14 residues long. The DNA of the CDR3 is TGTGCCAGTAGTAAAACAGGGGGTTTGGAGACCCAGTACTTC. Its translation: CASSKTGGLETQYF.

The chain is built from TRBV5-1 and TRBJ2-1; 13 bases agree with TRBD2. Germline V CDR1 and CDR2: SGHRS, YFSETQ. The CDR3 is 15 amino acids. The junction had 7 bases not matched to a gene; V was cut back by 4 bases and J by 9 bases. Here the CDR3 reads CASSRGTSGTGEQFF. The CDR3 region has the DNA TGCGCCAGCAGCCGTGGGACTAGCGGGACGGGTGAGCAGTTCTTC.

This sequence joins TRBV28 and TRBJ1-5; 10 bases agree with TRBD1. The V segment lost 5 bases and the J segment 6 bases; nucleotides outside the gene matches: 13. The CDR3 loop spans 17 amino acids. CDR1 and CDR2 (germline): MDHEN, SYDVKM. The CDR3 reads CASSPYGQGGWSQPQHF. CDR3 nucleotide sequence: TGTGCCAGCAGTCCCTACGGACAGGGGGGATGGAGTCAGCCCCAGCATTTT.

In this sample, this clone turned up once. The chain joins TRBV19 to TRBJ1-2; 7 bases are shared with TRBD1. The CDR3 runs 14 residues. Per germline, CDR1 LNHDA and CDR2 SQIVND (reference sequence). V shed 5 bases and J 8 bases; nucleotides not matched to a gene: 11. This CDR3 is CASSVGQAQGGYTF. DNA of the CDR3: TGTGCCAGTAGTGTCGGACAGGCTCAAGGAGGCTACACCTTC.

The rearrangement uses TRBV29-1 and TRBJ2-1; TRBD1 is a possible D gene (6 bases). Trimming took off 7 bases at V and 0 bases at J, with 10 bases between the two ends. The CDR3 extends over 13 amino acids. Per the germline V gene, CDR1 is SQVTM and CDR2 is ANQGSEA. CDR3 protein: CSAGQSSYNEQFF. In DNA, the CDR3 is TGCAGCGCGGGACAAAGCTCCTACAATGAGCAGTTCTTC.

This clone was observed a few times. The genes are TRBV20-1 and TRBJ1-3; TRBD1 is a possible D gene (5 bases). The germline CDR1 and CDR2 sequences are DFQATT and SNEGSKA (reference sequence). The V gene lost 3 bases and the J gene lost 2 bases, with 11 bases spanning the gap. The CDR3 is made up of 14 amino acids. In DNA form, the CDR3 reads TGCAGTGCTAGTAAGGGAGGGGCTGGAAACACCATATATTTT. Amino acid sequence: CSASKGGAGNTIYF.

The chain has TRBV6-5 and TRBJ1-2; a weak D match, TRBD1 (5 bases). The CDR3 length is 16 residues. The V and J ends lost 1 base and 7 bases respectively, with 19 bases between them. Germline V gene lookup returns CDR1 MNHEY and CDR2 SVGAGI. This CDR3 is CASSYYAKDKSFGYTF. The DNA for the CDR3 is TGTGCCAGCAGTTACTACGCCAAGGACAAATCCTTTGGCTACACCTTC.

The genes are TRBV28 and TRBJ2-7; 9 bases map to TRBD1. Trimming removed 7 bases from V and 1 base from J; junction bases left unmatched: 5. From germline, CDR1 is MDHEN and CDR2 SYDVKM. The CDR3 loop spans 14 amino acids. CDR3 in amino acids: CASTTGTGSYEQYF. The CDR3 nucleotides read TGTGCCAGCACCACCGGGACAGGGTCCTACGAGCAGTACTTC.

The chain couples TRBV27 to TRBJ2-5; a weak D match, TRBD2 (5 bases). V was cut by 8 bases and J by 5 bases, with 15 bases left in between. Germline V gene data show CDR1 as MNHEY and CDR2 as SMNVEV (reference sequence). The CDR3 sequence is 13 residues long. The CDR3: CASAPWTGETQYF. The CDR3 DNA is TGTGCCAGCGCCCCGTGGACGGGGGAGACCCAGTACTTC.

The V and J genes are TRBV28 and TRBJ2-7; 7 bases match TRBD2. The CDR3 totals 16 residues. V lost 1 base to trimming and J lost 0 bases; unmatched junction nucleotides: 6. Germline values: CDR1 MDHEN, CDR2 SYDVKM. CDR3 DNA sequence: TGTGCCAGCAGTTTATTCCCCCGGACTAGCTCCTACGAGCAGTACTTC. It specifies CASSLFPRTSSYEQYF.

The chain joins TRBV18 to TRBJ1-1; 11 nucleotides agree with TRBD1. This CDR3 has 14 residues. V dropped 3 bases and J dropped 6; count of bases not matched to a gene: 3. CDR1 and CDR2 (germline): KGHSH, LQKENI. Here the CDR3 reads CASSPRTGGAEAFF. As DNA, the CDR3 is TGTGCCAGCTCACCGAGGACAGGGGGCGCTGAAGCTTTCTTT. The full variable domain, its missing parts supplied by reference TRBV18 and TRBJ1-1, is NAGVMQNPRHLVRRRGQEARLRCSPMKGHSHVYWYRQLPEEGLKFMVYLQKENIIDESGMPKERFSAEFPKEGPSILRIQQVVRGDSAAYFCASSPRTGGAEAFFGQGTRLTVV.

This chain joins TRBV7-6 and TRBJ2-5; no definite D call. The CDR3 is made up of 12 amino acids. Trimming cost V 5 bases and J 4 bases, with 8 bases left between them. Germline CDR1 SGHVS, CDR2 FNYEAQ. CDR3 residues: CASSVSGETQYF. The CDR3 DNA follows: TGTGCCAGCAGCGTTAGTGGAGAGACCCAGTACTTC.

The V and J genes are TRBV7-9 and TRBJ2-5, with TRBD2 matching 9 bases. CDR3 size: 18 residues. CDR1 and CDR2 (germline): SEHNR, FQNEAQ (reference sequence). Unmatched junction bases numbered 16, after V lost 4 bases and J lost 4 bases. CDR3 sequence reads: CASSYGAGGPTGRETQYF. The CDR3, as DNA: TGTGCCAGCAGCTACGGCGCGGGAGGGCCCACTGGGAGAGAGACCCAGTACTTC.

This rearrangement joins TRBV5-4 to TRBJ2-1; 8 bases agree with TRBD2. Trimming at V came to 3 bases and at J to 3 bases, leaving 5 bases not matched to a gene. The CDR3 has 15 residues. CDR1 SGHNT and CDR2 YYREEE come from the germline V gene (reference sequence). The CDR3 DNA follows: TGTGCCAGCAGCTCTCCCAGCGGGAGCTACAATGAGCAGTTCTTC. Its translation is CASSSPSGSYNEQFF.

The CDR3 DNA reads as TGTGCCAGCAGCTTAGAAAGGAGCGGGACATACGATACCCCGGGGGGCTACACCTTC. This translates into CASSLERSGTYDTPGGYTF. This chain joins TRBV7-9 and TRBJ1-2; possible D gene TRBD1, 6 bases. CDR1 and CDR2 (germline): SEHNR, FQNEAQ (reference sequence). CDR3 size: 19 residues. V was cut by 1 base and J by 8 bases, with 29 bases left in between.

The CDR3 DNA sequence: TGTGCCAGCAGTTACGTCGGGACACCAAACACCGGGGAGCTGTTTTTT. Its translation: CASSYVGTPNTGELFF. This chain joins TRBV6-5 and TRBJ2-2, with a tentative D call TRBD1 (6 bases). Trimming stripped 2 bases from V and 2 bases from J, with 12 bases between. Germline CDR1 reads MNHEY; CDR2 reads SVGAGI. This CDR3 is built from 16 residues.